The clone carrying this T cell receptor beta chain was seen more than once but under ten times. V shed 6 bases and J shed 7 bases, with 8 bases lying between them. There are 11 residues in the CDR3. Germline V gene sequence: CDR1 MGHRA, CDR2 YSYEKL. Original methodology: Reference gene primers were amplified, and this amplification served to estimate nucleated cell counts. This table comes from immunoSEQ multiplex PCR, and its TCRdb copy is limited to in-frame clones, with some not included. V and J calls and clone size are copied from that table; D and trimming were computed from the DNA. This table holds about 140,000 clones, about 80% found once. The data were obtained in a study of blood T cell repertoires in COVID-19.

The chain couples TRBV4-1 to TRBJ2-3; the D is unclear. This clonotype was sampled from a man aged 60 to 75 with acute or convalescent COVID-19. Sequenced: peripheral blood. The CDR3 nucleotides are TGCGCCAGCAGGGCGGCGAATACGCAGTATTTT. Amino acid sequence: CASRAANTQYF.